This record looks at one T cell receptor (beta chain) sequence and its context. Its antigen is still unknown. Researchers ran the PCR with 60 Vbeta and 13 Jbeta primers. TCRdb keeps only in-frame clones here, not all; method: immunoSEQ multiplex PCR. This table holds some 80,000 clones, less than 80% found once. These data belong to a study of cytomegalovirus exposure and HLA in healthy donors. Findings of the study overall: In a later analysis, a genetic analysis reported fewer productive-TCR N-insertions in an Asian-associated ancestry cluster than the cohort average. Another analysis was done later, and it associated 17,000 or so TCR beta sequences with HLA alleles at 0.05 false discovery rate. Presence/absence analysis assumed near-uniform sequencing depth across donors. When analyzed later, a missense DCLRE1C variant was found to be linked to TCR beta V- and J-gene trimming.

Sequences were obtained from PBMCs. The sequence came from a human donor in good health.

CDR3 bases: TGTGCCAGTAGTATAGGCAGGGGGTCTTCCGGGGAGCTGTTTTTT. Protein sequence: CASSIGRGSSGELFF. The chain couples TRBV19 to TRBJ2-2; 7 bases match TRBD1. The CDR3 runs to 15 residues. Germline loops: CDR1 LNHDA, CDR2 SQIVND (reference sequence). The trim removed 1 base at V and 6 bases at J, leaving 5 bases unmatched.